What follows describes a single T cell receptor beta chain. The antigen is unknown. V lost 4 bases, J lost 6 bases, and 7 bases stayed unmatched. The CDR3 is 14 residues long. Germline CDR1 is MNHEY and CDR2 is SMNVEV (reference sequence). This sample was taken from a study of radiotherapy plus CTLA-4 blockade in lung cancer. General study results and limits: Clones derived from tumor TCRs expanded in blood after radiotherapy plus ipilimumab.

The method was immunoSEQ multiplex PCR; TCRdb's version includes in-frame clones alone and lacks a portion of them. The sample has around 86,000 clones, roughly four fifths seen once. The sequence came from a human donor with non-small cell lung cancer who had stable disease on radiotherapy plus ipilimumab. Material: peripheral blood, obtained from a patient treated with radiotherapy plus ipilimumab. The rearrangement links TRBV27 to TRBJ2-3; TRBD2 matches 7 bases. Written as DNA, the CDR3 is TGTGCCAGCAGTTGGGGGGGACCCTCCGATACGCAGTATTTT. Amino acids: CASSWGGPSDTQYF.